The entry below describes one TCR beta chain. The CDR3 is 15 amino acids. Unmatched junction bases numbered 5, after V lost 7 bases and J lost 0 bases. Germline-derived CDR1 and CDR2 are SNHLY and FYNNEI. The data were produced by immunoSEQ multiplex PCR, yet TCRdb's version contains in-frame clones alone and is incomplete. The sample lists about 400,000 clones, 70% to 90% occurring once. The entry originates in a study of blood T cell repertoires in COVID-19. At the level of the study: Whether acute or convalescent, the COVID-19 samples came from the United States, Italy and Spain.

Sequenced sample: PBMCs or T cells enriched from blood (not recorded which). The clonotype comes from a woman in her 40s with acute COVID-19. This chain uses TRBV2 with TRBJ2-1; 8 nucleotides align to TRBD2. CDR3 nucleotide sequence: TGTGCCAGCAAATTAGCGGGGAGCTCCTACAATGAGCAGTTCTTC. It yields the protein CASKLAGSSYNEQFF.